This paragraph covers one TCR beta chain sequence. Its antigen is unknown. The data originate from a study of T cells after yellow fever vaccination. Across the whole study: The SMART-Seq v4 Ultra Low Input method served to prepare the low-cell-number fractions.

Template switching with 5'RACE generated the TCR cDNA and added a universal primer site and UMIs. MiXCR, applied by TCRdb to the 5' RACE reads, yields one record per CDR3 protein. Of hundreds of thousands of distinct CDR3 sequences detected, around 19% appear once; the ten largest clones hold 18%. The J segment lost 7 bases and the V segment lost 5 bases, leaving 15 bases of the junction unmatched. Germline assignment: CDR1 SGHRS and CDR2 YFSETQ. This CDR3 region has 15 residues. Notes on the study in general: Secondary responses were weaker yet peaked faster, day 5 versus 15. Abundant contaminating clonotypes from the bulk population could appear in FACS-sorted repertoires.

This chain links TRBV5-1 with TRBJ2-7; 7 positions agree with TRBD1. This clonotype was obtained from a man aged 18 to 35 who received the YFV17D yellow fever vaccine. The starting material was PBMCs, obtained before the yellow fever booster vaccination. In nucleotides, the CDR3 is TGCGCCAGCAGAGTCGTGACAGGGACGGAACGGGAGCAGTACTTC. Translating gives CASRVVTGTEREQYF.